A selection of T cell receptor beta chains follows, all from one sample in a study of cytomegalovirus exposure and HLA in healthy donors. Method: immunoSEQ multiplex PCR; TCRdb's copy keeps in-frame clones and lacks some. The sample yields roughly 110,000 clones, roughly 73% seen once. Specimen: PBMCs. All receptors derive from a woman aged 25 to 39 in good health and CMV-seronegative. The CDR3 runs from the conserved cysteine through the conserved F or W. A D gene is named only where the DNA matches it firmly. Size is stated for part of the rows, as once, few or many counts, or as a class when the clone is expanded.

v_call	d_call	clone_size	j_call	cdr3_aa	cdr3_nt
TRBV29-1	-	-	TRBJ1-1	CSVEEEGGTFF	TGCAGCGTTGAAGAGGAGGGGGGGACTTTCTTT
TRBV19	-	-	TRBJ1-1	CASSSGPMNTEAFF	TGTGCCAGTAGTTCCGGTCCCATGAACACTGAAGCTTTCTTT
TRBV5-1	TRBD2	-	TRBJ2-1	CASSLGPSGTEQFF	TGCGCCAGCAGCTTGGGTCCTAGCGGGACTGAGCAGTTCTTC
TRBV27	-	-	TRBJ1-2	CASSLRGARGYTF	TGTGCCAGCAGTTTACGGGGGGCCCGTGGCTACACCTTC
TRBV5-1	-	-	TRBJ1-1	CASSLEGSGHTEAFF	TGCGCCAGCAGCTTGGAAGGGTCAGGGCACACTGAAGCTTTCTTT
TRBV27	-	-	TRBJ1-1	CASSLPGGTTEAFF	TGTGCCAGCAGTCTACCGGGGGGTACGACTGAAGCTTTCTTT
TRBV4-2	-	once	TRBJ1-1	CASSQDLARMNTEAFF	TGTGCCAGCAGCCAAGATCTAGCACGGATGAACACTGAAGCTTTCTTT
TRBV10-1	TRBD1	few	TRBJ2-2	CASSSGTGVNTGELFF	TGCGCCAGCAGCTCCGGGACAGGGGTGAACACCGGGGAGCTGTTTTTT
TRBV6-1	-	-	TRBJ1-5	CASSAWTDLDQPQHF	TGTGCCAGCAGTGCCTGGACAGACCTGGATCAGCCCCAGCATTTT
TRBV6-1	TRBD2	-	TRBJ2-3	CASSEWERGGTDTQYF	TGTGCCAGCAGTGAATGGGAGCGGGGGGGCACAGATACGCAGTATTTT
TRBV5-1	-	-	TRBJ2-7	CARTSNAGVGQYF	TGCGCCCGAACTTCGAACGCAGGGGTCGGGCAGTACTTC
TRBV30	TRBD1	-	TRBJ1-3	CAWAGTGAGNTIYF	TGTGCCTGGGCCGGAACAGGGGCTGGAAACACCATATATTTT
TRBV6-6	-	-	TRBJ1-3	CASSPGGNTIYF	TGTGCCAGCAGTCCAGGTGGAAACACCATATATTTT
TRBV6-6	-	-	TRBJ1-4	CASSYSAPVDEKLFF	TGTGCCAGCAGTTACTCGGCCCCAGTCGATGAAAAACTGTTTTTT
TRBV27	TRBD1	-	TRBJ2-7	CASRQGQGTGRYEQYF	TGTGCCAGCAGACAGGGACAGGGGACGGGACGCTACGAGCAGTACTTC
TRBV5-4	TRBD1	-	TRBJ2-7	CASSLEGQGAVTSYEQYF	TGTGCCAGCAGCTTGGAAGGACAGGGGGCCGTAACCTCCTACGAGCAGTACTTC
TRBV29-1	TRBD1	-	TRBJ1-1	CSVWDRGTEAFF	TGCAGCGTTTGGGACAGGGGTACTGAAGCTTTCTTT
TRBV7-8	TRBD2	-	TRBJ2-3	CASSVGTSGAITDTQYF	TGTGCCAGCAGCGTCGGGACTAGCGGGGCGATCACAGATACGCAGTATTTT
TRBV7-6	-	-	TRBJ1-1	CASSLVGPEGAGIAEAFF	TGTGCCAGCAGCTTAGTAGGCCCGGAAGGGGCAGGAATCGCTGAAGCTTTCTTT
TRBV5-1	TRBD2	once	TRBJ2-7	CASSLGTSGSTYEQYF	TGCGCCAGCAGCCTTGGGACTAGCGGGAGTACCTACGAGCAGTACTTC
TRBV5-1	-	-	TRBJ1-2	CASRQNQRYGYTF	TGCGCCAGCAGGCAAAATCAGCGCTATGGCTACACCTTC
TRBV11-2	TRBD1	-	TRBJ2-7	CASSQYRGSSYEQYF	TGTGCCAGCAGTCAATACAGGGGGAGCTCCTACGAGCAGTACTTC
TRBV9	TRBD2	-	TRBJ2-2	CASSVGAGTGELFF	TGTGCCAGCAGCGTAGGAGCGGGGACGGGGGAGCTGTTTTTT
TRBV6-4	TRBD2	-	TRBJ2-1	CASSARTGGEQFF	TGTGCCAGCAGTGCTCGCACGGGGGGTGAGCAGTTCTTC
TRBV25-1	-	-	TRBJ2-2	CASSETGLRTGELFF	TGTGCCAGCAGTGAAACAGGGTTAAGAACCGGGGAGCTGTTTTTT
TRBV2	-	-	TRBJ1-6	CASSSSGGFNSPLHF	TGTGCCAGCAGTTCCTCCGGAGGCTTTAATTCACCCCTCCACTTT
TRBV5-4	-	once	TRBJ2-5	CASSRGIDQETQYF	TGTGCCAGCAGTAGAGGAATTGACCAAGAGACCCAGTACTTC
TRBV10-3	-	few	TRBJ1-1	CAISSWDINGTEAFF	TGTGCCATCAGTTCATGGGACATCAATGGAACTGAAGCTTTCTTT
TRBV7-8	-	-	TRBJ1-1	CASSSLNTNTEAFF	TGTGCCAGCAGCTCGCTAAATACGAACACTGAAGCTTTCTTT
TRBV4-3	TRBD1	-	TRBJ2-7	CASSQELPGQGYEQYF	TGCGCCAGCAGCCAAGAGCTGCCGGGACAGGGCTACGAGCAGTACTTC
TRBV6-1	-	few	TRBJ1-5	CASSKQGELIQPQHF	TGTGCCAGCTCAAAACAGGGAGAGCTAATTCAGCCCCAGCATTTT
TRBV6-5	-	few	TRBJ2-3	CASSLTGTSTDTQYF	TGTGCCAGCAGTTTAACCGGGACTAGCACAGATACGCAGTATTTT
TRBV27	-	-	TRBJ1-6	CASSLKFGSSYNSPLHF	TGTGCCAGCAGCCTGAAGTTTGGGAGCTCCTATAATTCACCCCTCCACTTT
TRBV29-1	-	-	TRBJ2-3	CSVRLRAERDTQYF	TGCAGCGTGAGGCTCAGGGCCGAACGCGATACGCAGTATTTT
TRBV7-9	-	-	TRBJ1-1	CASSLARGLGAFF	TGTGCCAGCAGCTTAGCTCGGGGACTAGGCGCTTTCTTT
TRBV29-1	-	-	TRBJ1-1	CSVPQQQVTEAFF	TGCAGCGTTCCCCAACAACAGGTCACTGAAGCTTTCTTT
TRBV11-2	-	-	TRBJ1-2	CASSLYSGTNYGYTF	TGTGCCAGCAGCTTATACTCAGGAACCAACTATGGCTACACCTTC
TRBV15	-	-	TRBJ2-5	CATSRDHSDSETQYF	TGTGCCACCAGCAGAGATCATTCGGACTCAGAGACCCAGTACTTC
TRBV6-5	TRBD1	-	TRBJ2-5	CASSYVQGVGTQYF	TGTGCCAGCAGTTACGTTCAGGGGGTCGGGACCCAGTACTTC
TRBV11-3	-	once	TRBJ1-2	CASSPNTGRGYTF	TGTGCCAGCAGCCCCAATACAGGCCGCGGCTACACCTTC
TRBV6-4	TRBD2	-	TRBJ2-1	CASSDGAGGPGNEQFF	TGTGCCAGCAGTGACGGAGCGGGAGGGCCGGGAAATGAGCAGTTCTTC
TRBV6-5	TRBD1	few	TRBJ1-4	CASSLSGGPGEKLFF	TGTGCCAGCAGTTTATCAGGGGGCCCAGGAGAAAAACTGTTTTTT
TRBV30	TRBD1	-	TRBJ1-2	CAWSYTGTGASGYTF	TGTGCCTGGAGTTATACCGGGACAGGGGCCTCTGGCTACACCTTC
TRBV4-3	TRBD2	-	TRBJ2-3	CASSHLASGGAVDTQYF	TGCGCCAGCAGCCATCTGGCTAGCGGGGGGGCCGTAGATACGCAGTATTTT
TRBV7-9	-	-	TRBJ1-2	CASRSTAGYTF	TGTGCCAGCAGGTCGACAGCTGGCTACACCTTC
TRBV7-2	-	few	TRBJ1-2	CASSLGEDTLYGYTF	TGTGCCAGCAGCTTAGGGGAGGACACCCTCTATGGCTACACCTTC
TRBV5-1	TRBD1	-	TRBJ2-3	CASSPGQVEDTQYF	TGCGCCAGCAGCCCTGGACAGGTTGAAGATACGCAGTATTTT
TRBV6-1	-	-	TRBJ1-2	CASSEPTVLDYDGYTF	TGTGCCAGCAGTGAACCAACCGTATTGGACTATGATGGCTACACCTTC
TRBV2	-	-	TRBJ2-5	CASVEELGPETQYF	TGTGCCAGCGTAGAAGAACTAGGCCCAGAGACCCAGTACTTC
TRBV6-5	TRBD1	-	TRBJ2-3	CASRPGTGRTDTQYF	TGTGCCAGCAGACCTGGGACAGGGAGGACAGATACGCAGTATTTT
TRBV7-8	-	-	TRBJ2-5	CASSFFGGEGDEGPQETQYF	TGTGCCAGCAGCTTTTTTGGTGGAGAGGGAGATGAAGGGCCACAAGAGACCCAGTACTTC
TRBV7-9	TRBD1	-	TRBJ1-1	CASSPQRSWTGMNTEAFF	TGTGCCAGCAGCCCGCAACGTTCGTGGACAGGGATGAACACTGAAGCTTTCTTT
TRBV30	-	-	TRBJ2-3	CAWRRQGLDTQYF	TGTGCCTGGAGGAGGCAGGGACTCGATACGCAGTATTTT
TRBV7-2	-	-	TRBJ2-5	CASSPGQETQYF	TGTGCCAGCAGCCCAGGTCAAGAGACCCAGTACTTC
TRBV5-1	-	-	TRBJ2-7	CASSLTAYEQYF	TGCGCCAGCAGCTTGACAGCCTACGAGCAGTACTTC
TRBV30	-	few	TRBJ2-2	CAWNRRRNTGELFF	TGTGCCTGGAACAGAAGAAGGAACACCGGGGAGCTGTTTTTT
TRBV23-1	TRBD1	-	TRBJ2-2	CASSQTGPRGLSNTGELFF	TGCGCCAGCAGTCAAACCGGCCCCAGGGGGCTTTCGAACACCGGGGAGCTGTTTTTT
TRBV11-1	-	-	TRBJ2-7	CASSLVGYEQYF	TGTGCCAGCAGCTTAGTCGGCTACGAGCAGTACTTC